The rows below give T cell receptor beta chains drawn from one sample of a study of cytomegalovirus exposure and HLA in healthy donors. The repertoire was sequenced with immunoSEQ multiplex PCR; TCRdb's copy has only in-frame clones and lacks some. The table records 120,000 to 150,000 clones, roughly 90% of them present only once. The sequenced material came from PBMCs. Receptors were obtained from a man younger than 35 in good health and CMV-seropositive. Both conserved end residues are part of each CDR3. The order of the fields is V gene, clone size, D gene, J gene, CDR3 length, CDR3 protein, CDR3 DNA. D genes are given only for firm matches. Rows give clone size only sometimes, using once, few, many, or a class for an expanded clone.

v_gene: TRBV10-3; abundance: .; d_gene: .; j_gene: TRBJ1-2; len: 13; CDR3aa: CAISESETGGYTF; CDR3nt: TGTGCCATCAGTGAGTCTGAGACAGGAGGCTACACCTTC
v_gene: TRBV11-2; abundance: .; d_gene: TRBD1; j_gene: TRBJ1-5; len: 18; CDR3aa: CASSLGRGGQVPYQPQHF; CDR3nt: TGTGCCAGCAGCTTAGGTAGGGGTGGACAGGTACCTTATCAGCCCCAGCATTTT
v_gene: TRBV7-9; abundance: .; d_gene: TRBD2; j_gene: TRBJ2-1; len: 15; CDR3aa: CASSLGVAGGSEQFF; CDR3nt: TGTGCCAGCAGCTTAGGGGTAGCGGGGGGATCTGAGCAGTTCTTC
v_gene: TRBV11-3; abundance: .; d_gene: TRBD1; j_gene: TRBJ2-7; len: 17; CDR3aa: CASSLGAGTGGVYEQYF; CDR3nt: TGTGCCAGCAGCTTAGGTGCCGGGACAGGAGGGGTCTACGAGCAGTACTTC
v_gene: TRBV6-5; abundance: .; d_gene: TRBD1; j_gene: TRBJ1-5; len: 15; CDR3aa: CASSYTSGTDQPQHF; CDR3nt: TGTGCCAGCAGTTACACTTCCGGGACAGATCAGCCCCAGCATTTT
v_gene: TRBV7-9; abundance: few; d_gene: .; j_gene: TRBJ2-5; len: 14; CDR3aa: CASTPVRGQETQYF; CDR3nt: TGTGCCAGCACCCCTGTCCGAGGGCAGGAGACCCAGTACTTC
v_gene: TRBV7-9; abundance: .; d_gene: .; j_gene: TRBJ2-7; len: 17; CDR3aa: CASSLPARTARTYEQYF; CDR3nt: TGTGCCAGCAGCTTACCCGCGCGGACAGCACGAACCTACGAGCAGTACTTC
v_gene: TRBV27; abundance: .; d_gene: .; j_gene: TRBJ2-1; len: 12; CDR3aa: CASSLGGAEQFF; CDR3nt: TGTGCCAGCAGCCTAGGGGGGGCTGAGCAGTTCTTC
v_gene: TRBV5-1; abundance: .; d_gene: .; j_gene: TRBJ2-7; len: 14; CDR3aa: CASSPQGQKYEQYF; CDR3nt: TGCGCCAGCAGCCCCCAGGGGCAGAAGTACGAGCAGTACTTC
v_gene: TRBV6-4; abundance: .; d_gene: .; j_gene: TRBJ1-1; len: 13; CDR3aa: CASSVQGETEAFF; CDR3nt: TGTGCCAGCAGTGTACAGGGAGAAACTGAAGCTTTCTTT
v_gene: TRBV7-8; abundance: .; d_gene: .; j_gene: TRBJ1-3; len: 15; CDR3aa: CASSLGYAAGNTIYF; CDR3nt: TGTGCCAGCAGCTTAGGGTACGCGGCTGGGAACACCATATATTTT
v_gene: TRBV7-9; abundance: .; d_gene: .; j_gene: TRBJ1-2; len: 11; CDR3aa: CAGSLRSGYTF; CDR3nt: TGTGCCGGCAGCCTGAGGAGCGGCTACACCTTC
v_gene: TRBV30; abundance: .; d_gene: TRBD1; j_gene: TRBJ1-5; len: 13; CDR3aa: CAWSSGGTGPQHF; CDR3nt: TGTGCCTGGAGCTCAGGGGGCACTGGGCCCCAGCATTTT
v_gene: TRBV5-5; abundance: .; d_gene: TRBD2; j_gene: TRBJ2-1; len: 17; CDR3aa: CASSFVAGGASYNEQFF; CDR3nt: TGTGCCAGCAGCTTTGTGGCCGGGGGGGCCTCCTACAATGAGCAGTTCTTC
v_gene: TRBV9; abundance: .; d_gene: TRBD1; j_gene: TRBJ1-4; len: 16; CDR3aa: CASSLSGQGAGEKLFF; CDR3nt: TGTGCCAGCAGCCTCTCGGGGCAGGGGGCTGGCGAAAAACTGTTTTTT
v_gene: TRBV7-9; abundance: once; d_gene: .; j_gene: TRBJ2-1; len: 11; CDR3aa: CASSSSNEQFF; CDR3nt: TGTGCCAGCAGCTCTAGCAATGAGCAGTTCTTC
v_gene: TRBV19; abundance: .; d_gene: .; j_gene: TRBJ1-5; len: 17; CDR3aa: CASSIDLAGSPNQPQHF; CDR3nt: TGTGCCAGTAGTATAGATCTCGCAGGTTCCCCTAATCAGCCCCAGCATTTT
v_gene: TRBV6-1; abundance: .; d_gene: TRBD1; j_gene: TRBJ1-1; len: 13; CDR3aa: CASSRQGNTEAFF; CDR3nt: TGTGCCAGCAGTCGACAGGGGAACACTGAAGCTTTCTTT